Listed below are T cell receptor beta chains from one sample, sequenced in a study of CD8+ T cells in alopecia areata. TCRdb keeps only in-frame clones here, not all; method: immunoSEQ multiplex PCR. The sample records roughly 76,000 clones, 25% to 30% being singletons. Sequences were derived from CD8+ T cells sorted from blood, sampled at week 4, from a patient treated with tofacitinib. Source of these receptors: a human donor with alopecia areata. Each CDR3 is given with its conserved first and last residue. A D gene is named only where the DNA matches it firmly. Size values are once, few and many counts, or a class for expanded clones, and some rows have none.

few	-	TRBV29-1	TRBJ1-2	TGCAGCGTACAGGACCGCTATGGCTACACCTTC	CSVQDRYGYTF
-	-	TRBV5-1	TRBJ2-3	TGCGCCAGCAGCTTGGAGGTCGGGGATAGAGATACGCAGTATTTT	CASSLEVGDRDTQYF
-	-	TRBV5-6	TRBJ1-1	TGTGCCAGCAGCTTGGTGACAGAGAGCACTGAAGCTTTCTTT	CASSLVTESTEAFF
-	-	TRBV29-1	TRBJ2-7	TGCAGCGTTGAAGTACTACGCGAGCAGTACTTC	CSVEVLREQYF
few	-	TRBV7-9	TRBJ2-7	TGTGCCAGCAGCGCCCGCCCCACTCCCGAGCAGTACTTC	CASSARPTPEQYF
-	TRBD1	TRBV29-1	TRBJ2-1	TGCAGCGTTAGTCTCTTGGATAAGGGACAGACTTTGGATGAGCAGTTCTTC	CSVSLLDKGQTLDEQFF
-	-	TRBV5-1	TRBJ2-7	TGCGCCAGCAGCTTCGACGCCTACGAGCAGTACTTC	CASSFDAYEQYF
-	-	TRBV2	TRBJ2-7	TGTGCCAGCAGTGAATACCCCGGGCCCTACGAGCAGTACTTC	CASSEYPGPYEQYF
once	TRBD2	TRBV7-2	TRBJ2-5	TGTGCCAGCAGTTTCCCCCCTAGCGGGAGGGAAGAGACCCAGTACTTC	CASSFPPSGREETQYF
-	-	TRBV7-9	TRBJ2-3	TGTGCCAGCAGCTTAGACGGGACCACAGATACGCAGTATTTT	CASSLDGTTDTQYF
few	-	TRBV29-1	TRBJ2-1	TGCAGCGTTGAATGGCCCTACAATGAGCAGTTCTTC	CSVEWPYNEQFF
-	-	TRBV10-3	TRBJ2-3	TGTGCCATCAGTGAATCGGCTTCTGTTAGCACAGATACGCAGTATTTT	CAISESASVSTDTQYF
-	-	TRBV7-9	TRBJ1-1	TGTGCCAGCACCGACGGGCGGACTGAAGCTTTCTTT	CASTDGRTEAFF
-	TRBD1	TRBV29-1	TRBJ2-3	TGCAGCGTCGGTCCGGGACAGTACACAGATACGCAGTATTTT	CSVGPGQYTDTQYF
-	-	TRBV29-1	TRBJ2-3	TGCAGCGTTGTTGCAGATACGCAGTATTTT	CSVVADTQYF
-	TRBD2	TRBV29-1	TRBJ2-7	TGCAGCGTTGTGGTACTAGCGGAGAGCTCCTACGAGCAGTACTTC	CSVVVLAESSYEQYF
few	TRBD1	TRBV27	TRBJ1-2	TGTGCCAGTCGAACAGGGGGAAATGGCTACACCTTC	CASRTGGNGYTF
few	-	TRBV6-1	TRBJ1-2	TGTGCCAGCAGTGAATGGGCACTTGAAGGCTATGGCTACACCTTC	CASSEWALEGYGYTF
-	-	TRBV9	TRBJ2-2	TGTGCCAGCAGCGTGGGTAGCCTGAACACCGGGGAGCTGTTTTTT	CASSVGSLNTGELFF
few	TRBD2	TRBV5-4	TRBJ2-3	TGTGCCAGCAGGCTAGCGGGGGACACAGATACGCAGTATTTT	CASRLAGDTDTQYF
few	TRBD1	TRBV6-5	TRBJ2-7	TGTGCCAGCAGTTTCCCCGGACAGGGCCTCTACGAGCAGTACTTC	CASSFPGQGLYEQYF
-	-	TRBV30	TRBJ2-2	TGTGCCTGGAGTGTATATTGGGGTTCCACCGGGGAGCTGTTTTTT	CAWSVYWGSTGELFF
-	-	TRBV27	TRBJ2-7	TGTGCCAGCAGTTTAACCTTAGCGGAAGTTTACGAGCAGTACTTC	CASSLTLAEVYEQYF
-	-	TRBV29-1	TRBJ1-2	TGCAGCGTTGAAGTGGACTTTGAAGTCTATGGCTACACCTTC	CSVEVDFEVYGYTF
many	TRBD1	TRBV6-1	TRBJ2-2	TGTGCCAGCAGTGCAGGGACAGGGAACACCGGGGAGCTGTTTTTT	CASSAGTGNTGELFF
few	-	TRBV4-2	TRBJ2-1	TGTGCCAGCAGCTTGGGTAATGAGCAGTTCTTC	CASSLGNEQFF